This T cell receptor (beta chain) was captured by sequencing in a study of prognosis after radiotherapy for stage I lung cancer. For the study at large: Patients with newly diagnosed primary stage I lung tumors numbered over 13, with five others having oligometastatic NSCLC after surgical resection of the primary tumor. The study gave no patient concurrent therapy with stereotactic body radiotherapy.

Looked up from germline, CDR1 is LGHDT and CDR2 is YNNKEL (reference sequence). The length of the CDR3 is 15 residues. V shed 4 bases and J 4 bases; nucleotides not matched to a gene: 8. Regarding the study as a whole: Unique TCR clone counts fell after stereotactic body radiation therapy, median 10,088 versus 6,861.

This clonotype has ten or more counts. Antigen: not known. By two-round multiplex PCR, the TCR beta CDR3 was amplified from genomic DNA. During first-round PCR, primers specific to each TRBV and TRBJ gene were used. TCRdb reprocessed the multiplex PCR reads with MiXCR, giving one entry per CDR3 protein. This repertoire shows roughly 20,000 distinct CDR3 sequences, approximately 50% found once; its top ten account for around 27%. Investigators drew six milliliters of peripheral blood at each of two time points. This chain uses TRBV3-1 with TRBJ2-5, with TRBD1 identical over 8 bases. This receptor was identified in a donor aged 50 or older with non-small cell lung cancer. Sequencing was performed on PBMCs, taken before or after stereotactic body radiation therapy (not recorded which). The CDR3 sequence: CASSLGQGAGETQYF. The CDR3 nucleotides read TGTGCCAGCAGCCTTGGACAGGGAGCGGGAGAGACCCAGTACTTC.